The 26 T cell receptor beta chains listed next were all sequenced from one sample in a study of T cells in Graves' hyperthyroidism and ophthalmopathy. Amplification of TCR beta CDR3 regions used RNA as the template. HTBI primers were employed in a first-round RT-PCR of the TCR CDR3. TCRdb called the multiplex PCR reads again in MiXCR, with one record for every CDR3 protein. The sample includes over 500,000 distinct CDR3 sequences, 16% of them seen just once. The specimen sequenced was blood. The receptors stem from a woman in her 30s with Graves' ophthalmopathy.

This clonotype was seen repeatedly, ten times or more. The J gene is TRBJ1-2, the V gene TRBV2; D uncertain. Germline V gene lookup returns CDR1 SNHLY and CDR2 FYNNEI. CDR3 length equals 13 residues. V was cut by 3 bases and J by 2 bases, with 7 bases left in between. This CDR3 is CASSESENYGYTF. The CDR3 nucleotides are TGTGCCAGCAGTGAGTCCGAGAACTATGGCTACACCTTC.

At least ten counts were recorded for this clonotype. J is TRBJ2-2 and V is TRBV2; 10 nucleotides agree with TRBD1. V shed 6 bases and J 6 bases; nucleotides not matched to a gene: 7. Germline CDR1 reads SNHLY; CDR2 reads FYNNEI. The CDR3 has 15 amino acids. CDR3 in DNA: TGTGCCAGCAGCCGGGGGGGACAGGGGTCCGGGGAGCTGTTTTTT. Its translation is CASSRGGQGSGELFF.

The sample holds many counts of this clonotype. The rearrangement links TRBV12-3 or TRBV12-4 to TRBJ2-5; 12 bases are a match to TRBD2. Trimming cost V 2 bases and J 3 bases; bases outside gene matches: 7. CDR3 length: 17 amino acids. The CDR3 region is CASSLFPSGRAEETQYF. CDR3 DNA sequence: TGTGCCAGCAGTTTATTCCCTAGCGGGAGGGCCGAAGAGACCCAGTACTTC.

This clonotype occurred many times. The chain combines TRBV15 with TRBJ2-7; 9 bases map to TRBD1. The germline V gene encodes CDR1 LNHNV and CDR2 YYDKDF (reference sequence). V shed 4 bases, J shed 3 bases, and the junction held 4 bases outside the gene matches. The CDR3 is 14 residues long. In DNA form, the CDR3 reads TGTGCCACCAGCAAGGAGGACAGGGGCTACGAGCAGTACTTC. Its protein product is CATSKEDRGYEQYF.

V and J are TRBV20-1 and TRBJ2-7, with D hard to call. This CDR3 comprises 14 residues. Germline values: CDR1 DFQATT, CDR2 SNEGSKA (reference sequence). V shed 3 bases and J shed 3 bases, with 15 bases lying between them. The CDR3 bases are TGCAGTGCTAGTCCTATAGTGGAAAACTACGAGCAGTACTTC. Its translation: CSASPIVENYEQYF.

The chain uses TRBV6-2 or TRBV6-3 and TRBJ2-2, with 9 nucleotides matching TRBD1. The V and J ends lost 7 bases and 3 bases, in that order; junction bases with no gene match: 6. Germline-derived CDR1 and CDR2 are MNHEY and SVGEGT. The CDR3 covers 15 residues. The CDR3 region is CASKKGQGYTGELFF. The CDR3 nucleotides are TGTGCCAGCAAAAAGGGACAGGGCTACACCGGGGAGCTGTTTTTT.

This clonotype was counted at least ten times. V and J are TRBV11-2 and TRBJ2-1; 8 nucleotides line up with TRBD1. The CDR3 consists of 14 residues. V shed 5 bases and J 5 bases; nucleotides not matched to a gene: 5. Germline CDR1 SGHAT, CDR2 FQNNGV. This chain's CDR3 is CASSPDRVNNEQFF. CDR3 sequence (DNA): TGTGCCAGCAGCCCGGACAGGGTTAACAATGAGCAGTTCTTC.

The CDR3 is CASQPWKYEQYF. The CDR3 coding sequence is TGCGCCAGCCAACCGTGGAAGTACGAGCAGTACTTC. The chain uses TRBV4-1 and TRBJ2-7, with no clear D. V lost 8 bases and J 4 bases, leaving 12 bases between the germline ends. Germline loops: CDR1 MGHRA, CDR2 YSYEKL. The length of the CDR3 is 12 residues.

This clonotype has at least ten counts. V and J are TRBV7-2 and TRBJ2-7; D not certain. V was shortened by 7 bases and J by 5 bases, with 15 bases between the two germline ends. Per the germline V gene, CDR1 is SGHTA and CDR2 is FQGNSA. The CDR3 is made up of 13 amino acids. CDR3 region: CASTVGPWDEQYF. The CDR3 coding sequence is TGTGCCAGCACAGTAGGGCCCTGGGACGAGCAGTACTTC.

The V call is TRBV5-1, the J call TRBJ1-1, with D perhaps TRBD1 (6 bases). This CDR3 comprises 14 residues. Trimming pared 4 bases from V and 3 bases from J, leaving 13 bases between. Germline CDR1 and CDR2: SGHRS and YFSETQ. CDR3 amino acids: CASSPQGSDTEAFF. CDR3 nucleotides: TGCGCCAGCAGCCCTCAGGGGTCTGACACTGAAGCTTTCTTT. The complete variable domain, with remaining parts taken from reference TRBV5-1 and TRBJ1-1, reads KAGVTQTPRYLIKTRGQQVTLSCSPISGHRSVSWYQQTPGQGLQFLFEYFSETQRNKGNFPGRFSGRQFSNSRSEMNVSTLELGDSALYLCASSPQGSDTEAFFGQGTRLTVV.

This clonotype occurred many times. This chain connects TRBV6-1 to TRBJ1-5; D call uncertain. Trimming removed 6 bases from V and 6 bases from J, with 9 bases in between. Germline loops: CDR1 MNHNS, CDR2 SASEGT. The CDR3 runs 12 residues. The DNA for the CDR3 is TGTGCCAGCAGAAGGGATAGTCAGCCCCAGCATTTT. Protein product: CASRRDSQPQHF.

The table lists this clonotype with a few counts. The chain links TRBV25-1 to TRBJ2-5; D possibly corresponds to TRBD2 (5 bases). The germline gives CDR1 MGHDK, CDR2 SYGVNS. Trimming took off 6 bases at V and 4 bases at J, with 18 bases between the two ends. The CDR3 runs 15 residues. CDR3 sequence (DNA): TGTGCCAGCAGCTTAGTCCGGGCAGCGGCAGAGACCCAGTACTTC. Translation gives CASSLVRAAAETQYF.

There are many counts of this clonotype. The genes are TRBV11-2 and TRBJ2-3; unclear D gene. Germline V gene lookup returns CDR1 SGHAT and CDR2 FQNNGV. The germline V and J ends were trimmed by 0 bases and 3 bases, with 7 bases remaining between them. The CDR3 extends over 14 amino acids. In DNA, the CDR3 is TGTGCCAGCAGCTTAGACAGTATAACAGATACGCAGTATTTT. Its translation is CASSLDSITDTQYF.

The chain employs TRBV28 and TRBJ2-4; weak D call: TRBD1 (5 bases). The CDR3 sequence is 16 residues long. Germline-derived CDR1 and CDR2 are MDHEN and SYDVKM. Trimming removed 2 bases at V and 0 bases at J, with 11 bases between. The CDR3 bases are TGTGCCAGCAGTTTAAACCCAACAGGAGCCAAAAACATTCAGTACTTC. Its protein is CASSLNPTGAKNIQYF. The full variable domain, rest sourced from reference TRBV28 and TRBJ2-4, is DVKVTQSSRYLVKRTGEKVFLECVQDMDHENMFWYRQDPGLGLRLIYFSYDVKMKEKGDIPEGYSVSREKKERFSLILESASTNQTSMYLCASSLNPTGAKNIQYFGAGTRLSVL.

The J gene is TRBJ2-2, the V gene TRBV5-4, with 7 bases lining up with TRBD1. Germline V gives CDR1 SGHNT, CDR2 YYREEE (reference sequence). Germline trimming cut 2 bases from V and 6 bases from J; bases unmatched to any gene: 13. The CDR3 extends over 17 amino acids. The CDR3 region has the DNA TGTGCCAGCAGCTTTCGGCTAGGGGGCTTTCGGTCCGGGGAGCTGTTTTTT. It translates to CASSFRLGGFRSGELFF.

There are a few counts of this clonotype. The chain couples TRBV9 to TRBJ2-7; a weak D match, TRBD1 (5 bases). This CDR3 contains 15 residues. The germline V gene has CDR1 SGDLS and CDR2 YYNGEE. V lost 4 bases and J 2 bases, leaving 16 bases between the germline ends. The CDR3 here is CASSPRITGTYEQYF. DNA for the CDR3: TGTGCCAGCAGCCCAAGAATAACAGGCACCTACGAGCAGTACTTC. Full variable domain (remainder filled in from reference TRBV9 and TRBJ2-7): DSGVTQTPKHLITATGQRVTLRCSPRSGDLSVYWYQQSLDQGLQFLIQYYNGEERAKGNILERFSAQQFPDLHSELNLSSLELGDSALYFCASSPRITGTYEQYFGPGTRLTVT.

Turning to this clonotype: A much larger clone lies one base from this, so it may be a read error. DNA of the CDR3: TGTGCCTGCATCCGCGGGACAGTTAGCAACGAGCAGTACTTC. Its protein is CACIRGTVSNEQYF. This chain uses TRBV28 with TRBJ2-7; D perhaps matches TRBD1 (7 bases). This CDR3 has 14 amino acids. Germline V gene lookup returns CDR1 MDHEN and CDR2 SYDVKM. V lost 11 bases and J lost 5, with 22 bases in between.

This clonotype has at least ten counts. The V and J genes are TRBV29-1 and TRBJ1-1; D is unresolved. CDR1 is SQVTM and CDR2 is ANQGSEA in the germline V gene. Trimming left V 0 bases short and J 1 base short, with 6 bases between. The CDR3 has 13 residues. The DNA of the CDR3 is TGCAGCGTTGAAGATAACCAGAACACTGAAGCTTTCTTT. Translating gives CSVEDNQNTEAFF.

This clonotype was recorded at least ten times. This chain uses TRBV3-2 with TRBJ2-7; the table's D call, TRBD2, was not checked against the DNA. TRBV3-2 is deemed a pseudogene. This CDR3 is built from 18 residues. The CDR3 reads CASSHGGVAGTCSYEQYF. Written as DNA, the CDR3 is TGTGCCAGCAGTCATGGGGGTGTTGCCGGGACTTGTTCCTACGAGCAGTACTTC.

J is TRBJ2-3 and V is TRBV29-1; 11 bases are a match to TRBD2. CDR3 length equals 13 residues. The germline CDR1 and CDR2 sequences are SQVTM and ANQGSEA. V was clipped by 6 bases and J by 7 bases; unmatched bases: 6. For the CDR3, the DNA is TGCAGCGTGGCTAGCGGGAGGTATAATACGCAGTATTTT. Encoded protein: CSVASGRYNTQYF.

This clonotype showed up many times. The chain uses TRBV27 and TRBJ1-6; 9 bases align to TRBD1. With V trimmed by 3 bases and J by 10 bases, 7 bases remained unmatched. This CDR3 is built from 15 residues. Germline V gives CDR1 MNHEY, CDR2 SMNVEV (reference sequence). CDR3 sequence: CASSFQGQGNSPLHF. As DNA, the CDR3 is TGTGCCAGCAGTTTCCAGGGACAGGGCAACTCACCCCTCCACTTT.

This chain connects TRBV20-1 to TRBJ2-1, with D possibly being TRBD2 (6 bases). The last part of the DNA fits TRBJ2-7 better; the J call may be wrong. The CDR3 contains 14 residues. CDR1 is DFQATT and CDR2 is SNEGSKA in the germline V gene (reference sequence). In DNA form, the CDR3 reads TGCAGTGCTAGCGGGAGAGCATCCTACAATGAGCAGTACTTC. Translated, it gives CSASGRASYNEQYF.

The table lists this clonotype with a count of one. The chain recombines TRBV6-2 or TRBV6-3 with TRBJ2-3; TRBD1 or TRBD2 may be the D gene (7 bases each). The CDR3 sequence is 18 residues long. In germline, CDR1 is MNHEY, CDR2 SVGEGT. V lost 3 bases to trimming and J lost 0 bases, with 19 bases between them. The CDR3 nucleotides are TGTGCCAGCAGTTATGATGTTGGGAGGGGGCGAAGCACAGATACGCAGTATTTT. This sequence encodes CASSYDVGRGRSTDTQYF.

Many counts were recorded for this clonotype. The chain joins TRBV5-1 to TRBJ2-7, with unresolved D. V gave up 4 bases and J gave up 0 bases, with 14 bases separating them. CDR3 length: 15 amino acids. Looked up from germline, CDR1 is SGHRS and CDR2 is YFSETQ. The CDR3 nucleotides read TGCGCCAGCAGCCAGTCGGTTTTCAACTCCTACGAGCAGTACTTC. Translated, it gives CASSQSVFNSYEQYF.

This clonotype was observed at least ten times. The CDR3 nucleotides are TGTGCCAGCAGTGCCAAGACAGGCCGGAAGCCCCAGCATTTT. It translates to CASSAKTGRKPQHF. The chain recombines TRBV6-1 with TRBJ1-5; TRBD1 is a possible D gene (6 bases). CDR1 is MNHNS and CDR2 is SASEGT in the germline V gene. V lost 4 bases and J lost 8, with 15 bases in between. The CDR3 contains 14 residues.

In its sample, this clonotype was seen many times. The rearrangement links TRBV27 to TRBJ1-2; no firm D call. Germline loops: CDR1 MNHEY, CDR2 SMNVEV (reference sequence). The CDR3 extends over 13 amino acids. V was pared by 4 bases and J by 4 bases, with 10 bases between. CDR3 coding DNA: TGTGCCAGCAGTTATAAGGGTTCCTATGGCTACACCTTC. Its protein product is CASSYKGSYGYTF.